The 22 T cell receptor beta chains presented below share a single source sample, sequenced in a study of T-cell reconstitution after alpha-beta-depleted transplantation in children. Researchers prepared the TCRbeta library using unique molecular identifiers, the study reports. TCRdb itself ran the PCR reads through MiXCR, one entry per CDR3 protein. The table lists around 800,000 distinct CDR3 sequences, approximately 15% of them singletons. The sequences come from PBMCs, mostly from graft donor cells, collected 360 days after TCRalphabeta/CD19-depleted stem cell transplant. The receptors were gathered from a male patient between 5 and 17 years old who had a stem cell transplant for acute lymphoblastic leukemia, so the T cells may come from the graft donor.

This clonotype has just a few counts. This chain uses TRBV4-1 with TRBJ2-1, with 13 bases identical to TRBD2. The CDR3 has 16 residues. V gave up 3 bases and J gave up 5 bases; unmatched junction bases: 4. Germline V gives CDR1 MGHRA, CDR2 YSYEKL. The CDR3 DNA follows: TGCGCCAGCAGCCAGGCCGGACTAGCGGGAGACAATGAGCAGTTCTTC. It yields the protein CASSQAGLAGDNEQFF.

Of note for this clonotype: At one boundary the junction diverges from the germline segment, which might be a read error. This chain uses TRBV24-1 with TRBJ1-5; D unclear. The CDR3 is 13 amino acids. Per germline, CDR1 KGHDR and CDR2 SFDVKD. The CDR3 loop is CATKAASNQPRHF. The CDR3 coding sequence is TGTGCCACCAAGGCAGCAAGCAATCAGCCCCGGCATTTT.

This chain links TRBV7-2 with TRBJ2-4; tentative D call: TRBD2 (6 bases). Germline loops: CDR1 SGHTA, CDR2 FQGNSA. The germline V and J ends were trimmed by 5 bases and 1 base, with 12 bases remaining between them. The CDR3 has 15 amino acids. CDR3 in DNA: TGTGCCAGCAGCCGGGACTCCGGGGCCAAAAACATTCAGTACTTC. It yields the protein CASSRDSGAKNIQYF.

This clonotype appeared many times. This sequence joins TRBV7-9 and TRBJ2-1; 8 nucleotides line up with TRBD1. Germline V CDR1 and CDR2: SEHNR, FQNEAQ (reference sequence). V shed 6 bases, J shed 8 bases, and the junction held 12 bases outside the gene matches. This CDR3 comprises 15 residues. The CDR3 DNA reads as TGTGCCAGCAGACTTCGGACAGGGCTAGTGTATGAGCAGTTCTTC. This encodes CASRLRTGLVYEQFF.

In its sample, this clonotype was seen a few times. The V call is TRBV4-1, the J call TRBJ1-3, with D maybe TRBD1 (6 bases). This CDR3 region has 18 residues. Germline V lookup: CDR1 MGHRA, CDR2 YSYEKL. V lost 1 base, J lost 1 base, and 17 bases lay in between. The chain's CDR3 is CASSQGFVQGGSGNTIYF. CDR3 nucleotide sequence: TGCGCCAGCAGCCAAGGTTTTGTACAGGGTGGGTCTGGAAACACCATATATTTT.

This clonotype has at least ten counts. The rearrangement joins TRBV5-1 to TRBJ2-3; unclear D gene. V lost 1 base, J lost 2 bases, and 8 bases lay in between. In germline, CDR1 is SGHRS, CDR2 YFSETQ. The length of the CDR3 is 14 residues. The CDR3 DNA sequence: TGCGCCAGCAGCTTGTTGGCGGTCACAGATACGCAGTATTTT. It is translated as CASSLLAVTDTQYF.

This chain uses TRBV4-1 with TRBJ2-7; D is undetermined. This CDR3 has 15 amino acids. Looked up from germline, CDR1 is MGHRA and CDR2 is YSYEKL. V gave up 0 bases and J gave up 0 bases, with 9 bases separating them. CDR3 protein: CASSQDSLSSYEQYF. CDR3 DNA: TGCGCCAGCAGCCAAGATAGCCTGAGCTCCTACGAGCAGTACTTC.

V gene TRBV7-9 combines with J gene TRBJ1-3, with D hard to call. V shed 0 bases and J shed 0 bases, with 6 bases lying between them. CDR3 length: 15 amino acids. The germline V gene has CDR1 SEHNR and CDR2 FQNEAQ (reference sequence). This chain's CDR3 is CASSLASPSGNTIYF. In nucleotides, the CDR3 is TGTGCCAGCAGCTTAGCTTCTCCCTCTGGAAACACCATATATTTT.

This clonotype was detected many times. The genes are TRBV20-1 and TRBJ1-1; perhaps TRBD1 as D (6 bases). The CDR3 is 11 amino acids. From germline, CDR1 is DFQATT and CDR2 SNEGSKA (reference sequence). V lost 4 bases and J lost 8, with 11 bases in between. CDR3 DNA sequence: TGCAGTGCTACGCGGACAGCCGAAGCTTTCTTT. Translating it yields CSATRTAEAFF.

The rearrangement uses TRBV5-1 and TRBJ1-1; no clear D. V lost 4 bases and J lost 3, with 13 bases in between. This CDR3 spans 14 amino acids. Germline assignment: CDR1 SGHRS and CDR2 YFSETQ. CDR3 nucleotides: TGCGCCAGCAGCGCGTTTTACGGGGACACTGAAGCTTTCTTT. Amino acids: CASSAFYGDTEAFF.

The chain uses TRBV15 and TRBJ2-7, with a tentative D call TRBD1 (5 bases). The CDR3 loop spans 14 amino acids. V was shortened by 9 bases and J by 3 bases, with 18 bases between the two germline ends. From germline, CDR1 is LNHNV and CDR2 YYDKDF (reference sequence). The CDR3 nucleotides are TGTGCCACGACAAAAAGCAGGGTGGGCTACGAGCAGTACTTC. Translated: CATTKSRVGYEQYF.

This clonotype occurred a few times. The V call is TRBV12-5, the J call TRBJ2-7; possibly TRBD2 for D (5 bases). The CDR3 contains 13 residues. Germline assignment: CDR1 LGHNT and CDR2 FRNRAP. Trimming stripped 6 bases from V and 2 bases from J, with 11 bases between. DNA of the CDR3: TGTGCTAGTGGGGCGGACTTGACCTACGAGCAGTACTTC. As protein: CASGADLTYEQYF.

This clonotype was observed a few times. V usage is TRBV10-3 and J usage is TRBJ2-4; the D is unclear. V was cut by 10 bases and J by 1 base, with 14 bases left in between. The CDR3 contains 14 residues. Germline CDR1 and CDR2: ENHRY and SYGVKD. The CDR3 protein is CATGEDRAKNIQYF. Here the CDR3 DNA reads TGTGCCACCGGAGAGGATAGGGCCAAAAACATTCAGTACTTC.

This clonotype was detected only a few times. This chain joins TRBV12-3 or TRBV12-4 and TRBJ2-2; 9 bases agree with TRBD2. Germline trimming cut 7 bases from V and 9 bases from J; bases unmatched to any gene: 12. CDR3 length: 15 amino acids. The CDR3 reads CASTSRLAGLRELFF. The CDR3 DNA is TGTGCCAGCACAAGCCGGCTAGCGGGACTTAGGGAGCTGTTTTTT.

This clonotype was recorded a few times. This chain connects TRBV7-9 to TRBJ2-5; D unclear. The germline gives CDR1 SEHNR, CDR2 FQNEAQ (reference sequence). The V end lost 6 bases, the J end lost 3 bases, and 14 bases lay between the germline ends. CDR3 length equals 14 residues. CDR3 sequence: CASSPLEAEETQYF. The DNA for the CDR3 is TGTGCCAGCAGTCCCCTCGAAGCAGAAGAGACCCAGTACTTC.

This clonotype was observed a handful of times. The J gene is TRBJ1-5, the V gene TRBV12-5, with 10 bases identical to TRBD1. With 6 bases clipped from V and 2 bases from J, the junction kept 13 bases outside the gene matches. The CDR3 runs to 18 residues. Germline V gene lookup returns CDR1 LGHNT and CDR2 FRNRAP. CDR3 in DNA: TGTGCTAGTGGAGCCTCCGCGGGGACAGGGGTTCGCAATCAGCCCCAGCATTTT. Residues: CASGASAGTGVRNQPQHF.

The table lists this clonotype with a few counts. This sequence joins TRBV20-1 and TRBJ2-1; possibly TRBD1 for D (5 bases). The V end lost 0 bases, the J end lost 9 bases, and 12 bases lay between the germline ends. The CDR3 covers 13 residues. Germline V gene data show CDR1 as DFQATT and CDR2 as SNEGSKA (reference sequence). CDR3 nucleotides: TGCAGTGCTAGAGATTGGGGAAGGGGTGAGCAGTTCTTC. Translating gives CSARDWGRGEQFF.

The chain couples TRBV20-1 to TRBJ1-5, with TRBD1 matching over 7 bases. Germline V gene data show CDR1 as DFQATT and CDR2 as SNEGSKA (reference sequence). The V and J ends lost 3 bases and 3 bases, in that order; junction bases with no gene match: 2. CDR3 length: 13 amino acids. The CDR3: CSARTGNNQPQHF. The DNA for the CDR3 is TGCAGTGCTAGGACAGGGAACAATCAGCCCCAGCATTTT.

The sample holds many counts of this clonotype. This rearrangement joins TRBV28 to TRBJ1-6, with D maybe TRBD1 (5 bases). Germline V CDR1 and CDR2: MDHEN, SYDVKM. CDR3 length: 16 amino acids. Trimming pared 5 bases from V and 7 bases from J, leaving 18 bases between. The CDR3 sequence: CASSIWGQAGNSPLHF. In nucleotides, the CDR3 is TGTGCCAGCAGTATCTGGGGCCAAGCAGGGAATTCACCCCTCCACTTT.

The V and J genes are TRBV23-1 and TRBJ2-1, with D perhaps assigned TRBD1 or TRBD2 (5 bases each). TRBV23-1 qualifies as an ORF whose function is uncertain. The CDR3 is 16 residues long. V was clipped by 1 base and J by 1 base, with 11 bases between them. The CDR3 sequence is CASSQYPGPSYNEQFF. Here the CDR3 DNA reads TGCGCCAGCAGTCAATACCCGGGGCCTTCCTACAATGAGCAGTTCTTC.

This clonotype showed up many times. The rearrangement joins TRBV18 to TRBJ2-5, with 7 bases identical to TRBD1. In germline, CDR1 is KGHSH, CDR2 LQKENI. CDR3 length equals 13 residues. V shed 8 bases and J 5 bases; nucleotides not matched to a gene: 8. CDR3 nucleotides: TGTGCCAGCGCACGAGGACAGGCGGAGACCCAGTACTTC. Amino acids: CASARGQAETQYF.

This chain links TRBV24-1 with TRBJ2-7; the match to TRBD1 covers 8 bases. Germline V CDR1 and CDR2: KGHDR, SFDVKD. The ends lost 9 bases at V and 3 bases at J; junction bases unmatched: 9. The CDR3 length is 14 residues. CDR3 amino acids: CATGQGRGNYEQYF. Here the CDR3 DNA reads TGTGCCACCGGACAGGGTAGGGGAAACTACGAGCAGTACTTC.